This TCR beta chain was sequenced for a study of blood T cell repertoires in COVID-19. Original data processing: Using reference gene primer amplification, nucleated cell counts were estimated. Data came from immunoSEQ multiplex PCR; TCRdb stores just in-frame clones and leaves some out. V and J calls and clone size are as listed in that table; D and trimming were resolved from the DNA. The sample contains tens of thousands of clones, approximately 89% of which appear only once. The CDR3 runs to 15 residues. V lost 4 bases and J lost 5; bases outside the gene matches: 9. Per germline, CDR1 SGHTA and CDR2 FQGNSA.

The sequenced sample was peripheral blood. This chain links TRBV7-2 with TRBJ2-7; TRBD1 matches 9 bases. The source is a human donor in a cohort sampled during active COVID-19. The CDR3 spells CASSSPTGGRNEQYF. The CDR3 DNA is TGTGCCAGCAGCTCGCCGACAGGGGGAAGGAACGAGCAGTACTTC.